This T cell receptor beta chain was sequenced during a study of blood T cell repertoires in COVID-19. Overall study context: From the United States, Italy and Spain came samples of acute and convalescent COVID-19.

This CDR3 comprises 16 residues. CDR1 and CDR2 (germline): LNHDA, SQIVND (reference sequence). V was clipped by 1 base and J by 0 bases, with 9 bases between them. Authors' processing steps: Nucleated cell counts were estimated from reference gene primer amplification. Only in-frame clones appear in the TCRdb table, and some are missing; sequencing was by immunoSEQ multiplex PCR. V and J calls and clone size are given by that table; D and trimming were obtained from the DNA. The sample contains about 150,000 clones, roughly 80% of which appear only once. The rearrangement uses TRBV19 and TRBJ2-2, with D perhaps TRBD2 (5 bases). The sample taken for sequencing was peripheral blood. This TCR came from a woman aged 55-69 years with COVID-19, enrolled during active disease. This CDR3 reads CASSIVRAPNTGELFF. DNA for the CDR3: TGTGCCAGTAGTATAGTGAGGGCCCCGAACACCGGGGAGCTGTTTTTT. Full variable domain (missing parts from reference TRBV19 and TRBJ2-2): DGGITQSPKYLFRKEGQNVTLSCEQNLNHDAMYWYRQDPGQGLRLIYYSQIVNDFQKGDIAEGYSVSREKKESFPLTVTSAQKNPTAFYLCASSIVRAPNTGELFFGEGSRLTVL.